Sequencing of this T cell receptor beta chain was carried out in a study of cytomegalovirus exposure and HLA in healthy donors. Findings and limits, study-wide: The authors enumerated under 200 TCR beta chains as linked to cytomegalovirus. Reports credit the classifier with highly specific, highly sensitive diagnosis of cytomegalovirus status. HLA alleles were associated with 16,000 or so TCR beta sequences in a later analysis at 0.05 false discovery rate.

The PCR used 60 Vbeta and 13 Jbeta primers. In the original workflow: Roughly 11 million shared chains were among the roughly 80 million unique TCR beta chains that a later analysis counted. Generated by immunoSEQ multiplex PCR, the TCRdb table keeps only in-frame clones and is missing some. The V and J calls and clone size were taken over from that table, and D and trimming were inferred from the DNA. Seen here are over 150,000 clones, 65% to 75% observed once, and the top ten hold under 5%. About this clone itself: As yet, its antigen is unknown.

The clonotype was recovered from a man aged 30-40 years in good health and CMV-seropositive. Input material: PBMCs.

CDR3 in DNA: TGTGCCAGCAGTTCCCCAGGGGGTGAGCAGTACTTC. This codes for CASSSPGGEQYF. The V gene is TRBV6-5, the J gene TRBJ2-7; 7 nucleotides match TRBD1. Germline V CDR1 and CDR2: MNHEY, SVGAGI. The CDR3 extends over 12 amino acids. V dropped 4 bases and J dropped 7; count of bases not matched to a gene: 4.